This TCR beta chain stems from a study of memory CD4+ T cells and cytomegalovirus serostatus. Study context: Donors were healthy Belgian adults, 10 or so CMV seropositive and about two dozen seronegative. Findings and caveats of the study: The CMV-associated TCR signature appears largely within the CD4+ memory repertoire. Median bootstrapped AUC for CMV status was about 0.94 originally, around 0.91 US-trained.

Measured with immunoSEQ multiplex PCR; TCRdb has only the in-frame clones, and not every one. The data contain tens of thousands of clones, about 80% of them seen just once; the ten biggest clones take up 0.6% to 0.65%. The sort gate was single viable CD3+CD4+CD8-CD45RO+ cells for memory CD4+ T cells. Donors' CMV status reflects serum IgG against pp150, pp28, p38, p52. About this clone itself: Antigen unknown.

The receptor comes from an adult in good health and CMV-seronegative. Some clones in this sample may be carry-over from other donors' samples. Sample: memory CD4+ T cells from blood.

In DNA, the CDR3 is TGTGCCAGCACCCAAGGCAGCGGCCCCACAGATACGCAGTATTTT. It is translated as CASTQGSGPTDTQYF. The chain couples TRBV7-9 to TRBJ2-3; D may be TRBD2 (5 bases). V was shortened by 7 bases and J by 2 bases, with 16 bases between the two germline ends. CDR1 is SEHNR, CDR2 FQNEAQ, per germline (reference sequence). The CDR3 totals 15 residues.